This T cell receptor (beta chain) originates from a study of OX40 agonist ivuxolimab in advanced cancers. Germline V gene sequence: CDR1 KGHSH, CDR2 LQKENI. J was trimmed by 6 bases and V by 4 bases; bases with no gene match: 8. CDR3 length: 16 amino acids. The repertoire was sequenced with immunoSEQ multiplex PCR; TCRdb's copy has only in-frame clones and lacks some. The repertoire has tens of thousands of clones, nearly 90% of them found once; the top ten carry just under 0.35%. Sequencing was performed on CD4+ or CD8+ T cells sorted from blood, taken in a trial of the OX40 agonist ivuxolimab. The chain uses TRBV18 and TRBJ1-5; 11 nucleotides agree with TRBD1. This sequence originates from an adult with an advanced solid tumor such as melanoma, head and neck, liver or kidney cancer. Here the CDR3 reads CASSLTGTGGFQPQHF. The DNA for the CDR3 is TGTGCCAGCTCACTCACCGGGACAGGGGGTTTTCAGCCCCAGCATTTT.